What follows are 10 T cell receptor beta chains derived from one specimen sequenced in a study of shared clonotypes between healthy human individuals. The method was immunoSEQ multiplex PCR; TCRdb's version includes in-frame clones alone and lacks a portion of them. The profile shows about 960,000 clones, more than 75% of them singletons. Input material: memory CD4+ T cells sorted from blood. Subset reported: CD45RA-negative fraction. The receptors derive from a man aged 18 to 30 in good health.

This clone turned up a few times. V usage is TRBV18 and J usage is TRBJ1-1; D remains unclear. The CDR3 loop spans 12 amino acids. V shed 4 bases and J shed 6 bases, with 9 bases lying between them. Germline CDR1 is KGHSH and CDR2 is LQKENI. DNA for the CDR3: TGTGCCAGCTCACAAAGGGTCCCTGAAGCTTTCTTT. Translating it yields CASSQRVPEAFF.

This clone came up once. With a much larger clone just one base away, this may be a read error. CDR3 nucleotides: TGTGCCAGCAGCTTAGCGACGGAGACCCAGTACTTC. This translates into CASSLATETQYF. This chain links TRBV7-6 with TRBJ2-5; no clear D. The germline CDR1 and CDR2 sequences are SGHVS and FNYEAQ. V dropped 0 bases and J dropped 5 bases, with 4 bases sitting between them. The CDR3 has 12 amino acids.

The chain carries TRBV12-2 and TRBJ2-4; the table's D gene call, TRBD2, was not cross checked with the DNA. TRBV12-2 is reported as a pseudogene. CDR3 size: 16 residues. CDR3 DNA sequence: TGTGCAAGTCGCTTAATAGCGGGAGTAGCCAAAAACATTCAGTACTTC. It encodes CASRLIAGVAKNIQYF.

The rearrangement joins TRBV12-5 to TRBJ1-2; D is uncertain. The germline gives CDR1 LGHNT, CDR2 FRNRAP. The CDR3 consists of 12 residues. Trimming stripped 4 bases from V and 7 bases from J, with 10 bases between. The CDR3 here is CASGSRTGGYTF. The CDR3 nucleotides are TGTGCTAGTGGTTCCCGGACGGGTGGCTACACCTTC.

The chain uses TRBV18 and TRBJ2-7, with 13 bases lining up with TRBD2. CDR3 length equals 16 residues. V was clipped by 2 bases and J by 2 bases; unmatched bases: 3. The germline V gene encodes CDR1 KGHSH and CDR2 LQKENI. CDR3 amino acids: CASSPWTSGSTYEQYF. In DNA, the CDR3 is TGTGCCAGCTCACCATGGACTAGCGGGAGCACCTACGAGCAGTACTTC.

The chain joins TRBV18 to TRBJ1-1; 10 bases fit TRBD1. Losses at the gene ends were 2 bases for V and 5 bases for J; bases not matched to a gene: 11. From germline, CDR1 is KGHSH and CDR2 LQKENI. This CDR3 is 17 amino acids long. CDR3 DNA: TGTGCCAGCTCACCAAGGACAGGGGGAAGAGGGTGGACTGAAGCTTTCTTT. This encodes CASSPRTGGRGWTEAFF.

In this sample, this clone turned up a few times. The chain couples TRBV15 to TRBJ1-2, with D uncertain. Germline V CDR1 and CDR2: LNHNV, YYDKDF (reference sequence). There are 13 residues in the CDR3. V was trimmed by 9 bases and J by 0 bases, leaving 11 bases between them. The CDR3 bases are TGTGCCACTTCTCTCTTAGCTAACTATGGCTACACCTTC. This codes for CATSLLANYGYTF.

The V call is TRBV29-1, the J call TRBJ2-1; D perhaps matches TRBD2 (5 bases). The CDR3 runs to 10 residues. V lost 7 bases and J lost 8, with 9 bases in between. Germline assignment: CDR1 SQVTM and CDR2 ANQGSEA. The CDR3 DNA sequence: TGCAGCGCGGGGTACCATGAGCAGTTCTTC. Protein sequence: CSAGYHEQFF.

The chain employs TRBV9 and TRBJ2-2; TRBD1 matches 9 bases. Germline CDR1 and CDR2: SGDLS and YYNGEE. The CDR3 is 16 amino acids. The V gene end was trimmed by 3 bases and the J gene end by 4 bases; junction bases not matched to a gene: 7. The CDR3 loop reads CASSGTGGSGTGELFF. CDR3 DNA: TGTGCCAGCAGCGGTACAGGGGGCTCGGGCACCGGGGAGCTGTTTTTT.

This chain links TRBV18 with TRBJ2-3, with TRBD2 identical over 13 bases. Germline V gene lookup returns CDR1 KGHSH and CDR2 LQKENI. The CDR3 extends over 18 amino acids. Trimming cost V 3 bases and J 6 bases; bases outside gene matches: 12. The CDR3 region has the DNA TGTGCCAGCTCACCCCAGGGGACTAGCGGGGCTGGGGCGGATACGCAGTATTTT. This codes for CASSPQGTSGAGADTQYF.